The TCR beta chain described here comes from a study of vaccination and CD4 T cells after COVID-19. Documented treatment: roughly 10-day PBMC culture with coronavirus spike peptide pools or control peptides (ViraFEST assay). The unexposed donor provided CD4+ T cells, which were taken before the COVID-19 pandemic (2011-2018). The CDR3 runs to 14 residues. V was shortened by 0 bases and J by 0 bases, with 8 bases between the two germline ends. From germline, CDR1 is DFQATT and CDR2 SNEGSKA (reference sequence). In regard to this clonotype: Antigen: not known.

Sequencing of DNA taken from cultured CD4+ T cells relied on the Oncomine TCR Beta short-read assay. TCRdb re-called the PCR reads through MiXCR, storing one row per CDR3 protein. The sample has around 1,000 distinct CDR3 sequences; roughly a third are singletons. The chain is built from TRBV20-1 and TRBJ1-1, with a tentative D call TRBD1 (5 bases). This receptor was identified in a human donor in good health. Sequenced material: CD4+ T cells from blood, cultured in vitro. CDR3 sequence (DNA): TGCAGTGCTAGAGAGGGGCAGGTGAACACTGAAGCTTTCTTT. Residues: CSAREGQVNTEAFF.